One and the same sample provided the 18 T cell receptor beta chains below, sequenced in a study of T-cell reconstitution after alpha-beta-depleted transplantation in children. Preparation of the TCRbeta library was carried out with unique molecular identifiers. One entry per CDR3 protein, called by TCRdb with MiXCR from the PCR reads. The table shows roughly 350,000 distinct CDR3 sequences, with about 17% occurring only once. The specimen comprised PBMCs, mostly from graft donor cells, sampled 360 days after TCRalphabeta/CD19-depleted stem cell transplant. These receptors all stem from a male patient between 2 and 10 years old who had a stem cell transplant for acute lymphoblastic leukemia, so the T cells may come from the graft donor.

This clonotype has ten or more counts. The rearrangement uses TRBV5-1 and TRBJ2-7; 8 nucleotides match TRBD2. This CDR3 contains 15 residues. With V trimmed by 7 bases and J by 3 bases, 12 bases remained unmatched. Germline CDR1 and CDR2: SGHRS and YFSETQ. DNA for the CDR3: TGCGCCAGCGCTTATAGGACTAGCCGGAACTACGAGCAGTACTTC. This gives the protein CASAYRTSRNYEQYF.

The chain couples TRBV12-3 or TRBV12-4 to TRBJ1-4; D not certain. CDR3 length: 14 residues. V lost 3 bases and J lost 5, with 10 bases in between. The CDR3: CASSFSASNEKLFF. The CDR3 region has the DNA TGTGCCAGCAGTTTCTCGGCCAGCAATGAAAAACTGTTTTTT.

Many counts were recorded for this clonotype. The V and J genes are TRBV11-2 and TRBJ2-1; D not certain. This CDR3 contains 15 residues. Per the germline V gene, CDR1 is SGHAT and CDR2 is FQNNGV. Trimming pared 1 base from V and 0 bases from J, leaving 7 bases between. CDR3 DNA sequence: TGTGCCAGCAGCTTAGTGGGCAGCTCCTACAATGAGCAGTTCTTC. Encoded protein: CASSLVGSSYNEQFF.

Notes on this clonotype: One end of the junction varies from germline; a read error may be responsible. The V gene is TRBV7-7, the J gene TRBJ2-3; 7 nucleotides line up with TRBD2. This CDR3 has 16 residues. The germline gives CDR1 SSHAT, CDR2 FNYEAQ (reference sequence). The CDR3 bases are TGTGCTAGCAGCTTATGGCGGGAGACTCGCACAGATACGCAGTATTTT. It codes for CASSLWRETRTDTQYF.

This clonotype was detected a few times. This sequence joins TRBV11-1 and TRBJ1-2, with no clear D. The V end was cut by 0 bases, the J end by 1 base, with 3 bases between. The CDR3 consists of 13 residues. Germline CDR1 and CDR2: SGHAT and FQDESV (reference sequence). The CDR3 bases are TGTGCCAGCAGCTTAGCCAGTAACTATGGCTACACCTTC. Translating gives CASSLASNYGYTF.

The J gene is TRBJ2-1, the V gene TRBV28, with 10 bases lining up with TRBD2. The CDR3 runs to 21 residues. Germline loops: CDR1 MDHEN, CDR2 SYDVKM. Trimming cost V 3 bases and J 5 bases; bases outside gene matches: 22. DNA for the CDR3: TGTGCCAGCAGTTTCGCCATAGGGACACTCCCCGGGACTAGCGTTAACAATGAGCAGTTCTTC. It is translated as CASSFAIGTLPGTSVNNEQFF.

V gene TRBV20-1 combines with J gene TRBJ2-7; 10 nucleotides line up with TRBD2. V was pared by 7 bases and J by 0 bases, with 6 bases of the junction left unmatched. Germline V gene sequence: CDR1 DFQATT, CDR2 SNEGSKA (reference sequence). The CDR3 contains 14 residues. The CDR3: CSGRWTSGSYEQYF. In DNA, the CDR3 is TGCAGTGGCAGGTGGACTAGCGGCTCCTACGAGCAGTACTTC.

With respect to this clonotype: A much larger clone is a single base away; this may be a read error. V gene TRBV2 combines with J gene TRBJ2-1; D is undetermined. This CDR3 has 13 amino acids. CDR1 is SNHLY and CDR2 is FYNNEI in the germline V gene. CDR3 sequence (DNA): TGTGCCAACAGCTCCCGAACTTGGGATGAGCAGATCTTC. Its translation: CANSSRTWDEQIF.

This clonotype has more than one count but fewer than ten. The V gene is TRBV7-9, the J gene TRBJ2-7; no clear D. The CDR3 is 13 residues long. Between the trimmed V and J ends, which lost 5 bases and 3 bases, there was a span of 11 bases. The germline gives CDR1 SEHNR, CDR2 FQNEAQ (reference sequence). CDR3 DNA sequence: TGTGCCAGCAGCCCACTCTTGAGCTACGAGCAGTACTTC. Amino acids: CASSPLLSYEQYF.

Here the CDR3 reads CASSRRLAGEQFF. CDR3 bases: TGTGCCAGCAGCCGTAGACTAGCCGGTGAGCAGTTCTTC. The rearrangement joins TRBV14 to TRBJ2-1; 7 bases fit TRBD2. Losses at the gene ends were 4 bases for V and 9 bases for J; bases not matched to a gene: 6. Germline CDR1 and CDR2: SGHDN and FVKESK. The CDR3 spans 13 residues.

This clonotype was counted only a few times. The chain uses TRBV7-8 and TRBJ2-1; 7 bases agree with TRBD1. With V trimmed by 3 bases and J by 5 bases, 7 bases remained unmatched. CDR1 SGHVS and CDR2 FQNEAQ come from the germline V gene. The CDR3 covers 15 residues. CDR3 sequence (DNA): TGTGCCAGCAGCTTTTACCCGGGACAGCACAATGAGCAGTTCTTC. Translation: CASSFYPGQHNEQFF.

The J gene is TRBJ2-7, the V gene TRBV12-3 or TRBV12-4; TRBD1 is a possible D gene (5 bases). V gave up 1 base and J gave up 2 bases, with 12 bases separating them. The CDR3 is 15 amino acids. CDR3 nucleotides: TGTGCCAGCAGTTTAGAAGGGGCCCTCCCCTACGAGCAGTACTTC. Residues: CASSLEGALPYEQYF.

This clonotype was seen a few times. The CDR3 here is CASSQDTGGAVYEQYF. In nucleotides, the CDR3 is TGCGCCAGCAGCCAAGATACCGGGGGCGCCGTCTACGAGCAGTACTTC. The chain combines TRBV4-3 with TRBJ2-7; D is possibly TRBD1 or TRBD2 (6 bases each). The germline V gene has CDR1 LGHNA and CDR2 YSLEER. V was clipped by 0 bases and J by 3 bases, with 15 bases between them. CDR3 length equals 16 residues.

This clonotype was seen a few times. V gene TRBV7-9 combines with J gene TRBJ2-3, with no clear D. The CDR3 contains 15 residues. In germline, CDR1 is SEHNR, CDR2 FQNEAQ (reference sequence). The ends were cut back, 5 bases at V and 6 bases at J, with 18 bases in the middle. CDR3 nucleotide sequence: TGTGCCAGCAGCGCTCTCGGACCCTCGTTGGATACGCAGTATTTT. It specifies CASSALGPSLDTQYF.

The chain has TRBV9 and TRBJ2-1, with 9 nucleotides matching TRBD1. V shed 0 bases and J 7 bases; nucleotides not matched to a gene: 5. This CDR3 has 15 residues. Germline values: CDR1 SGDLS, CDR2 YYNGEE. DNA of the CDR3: TGTGCCAGCAGCGTAGTTCCGACAGGGGGTAATGAGCAGTTCTTC. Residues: CASSVVPTGGNEQFF.

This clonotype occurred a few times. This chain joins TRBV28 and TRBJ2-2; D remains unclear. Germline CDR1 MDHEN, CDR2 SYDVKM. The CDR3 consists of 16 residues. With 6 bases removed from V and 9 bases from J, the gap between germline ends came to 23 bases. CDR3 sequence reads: CASRSRGGRKDRELFF. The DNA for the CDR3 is TGTGCCAGCAGATCTCGAGGTGGTCGCAAGGACCGGGAGCTGTTTTTT.

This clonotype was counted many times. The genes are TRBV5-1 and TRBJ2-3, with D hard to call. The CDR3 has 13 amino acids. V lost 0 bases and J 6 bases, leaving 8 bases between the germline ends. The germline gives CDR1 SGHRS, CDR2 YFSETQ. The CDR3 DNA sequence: TGCGCCAGCAGCTTGGAGGGATGGGATACGCAGTATTTT. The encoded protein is CASSLEGWDTQYF.

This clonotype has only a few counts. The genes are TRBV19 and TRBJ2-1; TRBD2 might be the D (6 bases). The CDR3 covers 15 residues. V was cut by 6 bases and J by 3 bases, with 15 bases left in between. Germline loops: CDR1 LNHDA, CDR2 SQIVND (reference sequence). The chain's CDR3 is CASSPSGSHYNEQFF. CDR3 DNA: TGTGCCAGTAGCCCCAGCGGGTCGCACTACAATGAGCAGTTCTTC.